The text below deals with one T cell receptor beta chain. Measured with immunoSEQ multiplex PCR; TCRdb has only the in-frame clones, and not every one. This sample has approximately 200,000 clones, with 80% to 90% found just once. The data derive from a study of blood T cell repertoires in COVID-19. Germline V lookup: CDR1 ENHRY, CDR2 SYGVKD. The ends were cut back, 3 bases at V and 4 bases at J, with 12 bases in the middle. The CDR3 sequence is 14 residues long. The sequencing input was peripheral blood. V and J are TRBV10-3 and TRBJ1-1; a possible D gene is TRBD1 (6 bases). This sequence was found in a woman of 80 years or more with acute or convalescent COVID-19. CDR3 nucleotide sequence: TGTGCCATCAGTGAACAGGGAGAGGGCACTGAAGCTTTCTTT. This gives the protein CAISEQGEGTEAFF.